These 13 T cell receptor beta chains originate from one sample sequenced in a study of blood T cell repertoires in COVID-19. Libraries were prepared by immunoSEQ multiplex PCR; TCRdb keeps only in-frame clonotypes and omits some of them. The table has nearly 350,000 clones, around 87% seen once. Sequenced input: peripheral blood. Receptors were obtained from a woman aged 45-59 years with COVID-19, enrolled during active disease.

The chain recombines TRBV4-1 with TRBJ2-2; perhaps TRBD1 as D (6 bases). The germline V gene encodes CDR1 MGHRA and CDR2 YSYEKL. The CDR3 extends over 14 amino acids. The V end was cut by 1 base, the J end by 6 bases, with 9 bases between. The CDR3 bases are TGCGCCAGCAGCCAAGTGGGGGCCGCCGGGGAGCTGTTTTTT. Its translation is CASSQVGAAGELFF.

The V call is TRBV7-2, the J call TRBJ2-3, with D possibly being TRBD1 (6 bases). There are 15 residues in the CDR3. V lost 2 bases and J 1 base, leaving 10 bases between the germline ends. CDR1 SGHTA and CDR2 FQGNSA come from the germline V gene. CDR3 amino acids: CASSLTGHGTDTQYF. DNA for the CDR3: TGTGCCAGCAGCTTAACGGGACACGGCACAGATACGCAGTATTTT.

V gene TRBV7-8 combines with J gene TRBJ1-1, with 11 bases that match TRBD1. In germline, CDR1 is SGHVS, CDR2 FQNEAQ. This CDR3 has 17 residues. V was pared by 1 base and J by 1 base, with 5 bases of the junction left unmatched. CDR3 amino acids: CASSLVRGQGGNTEAFF. As DNA, the CDR3 is TGTGCCAGCAGCTTAGTCCGGGGACAGGGGGGGAACACTGAAGCTTTCTTT.

About this clone: The junction departs from the called germline gene at one end, perhaps through a read error. J is TRBJ2-1 and V is TRBV7-7, with TRBD2 matching over 7 bases. CDR3 length: 18 amino acids. CDR1 and CDR2 from the germline V gene are SSHAT and FNYEAQ (reference sequence). The CDR3 region has the DNA TGTGCTAGCAGCCCCGGGGGGTTCAGCCCTCGCTCCTACAATGAGCAGTTCTTC. It yields the protein CASSPGGFSPRSYNEQFF.

The V gene is TRBV6-6, the J gene TRBJ2-7, with 9 positions matching TRBD1. Germline V gene sequence: CDR1 MNHNY, CDR2 SVGAGI (reference sequence). This CDR3 region has 18 residues. The junction had 20 bases not matched to a gene; V was cut back by 7 bases and J by 4 bases. CDR3: CASTRTINTGGAGYEQYF. As DNA, the CDR3 is TGTGCCAGCACTCGAACGATCAATACAGGGGGCGCGGGATACGAGCAGTACTTC.

This clone was picked up one time. The chain employs TRBV18 and TRBJ1-1; tentative D call: TRBD1 (6 bases). The CDR3 extends over 15 amino acids. Germline V gives CDR1 KGHSH, CDR2 LQKENI. V was cut by 2 bases and J by 1 base, with 11 bases left in between. CDR3: CASSPLQGQNTEAFF. The CDR3 nucleotides are TGTGCCAGCTCACCATTGCAGGGGCAGAACACTGAAGCTTTCTTT.

The J gene is TRBJ2-5, the V gene TRBV5-1; D might be TRBD2 (7 bases). CDR3 length: 16 amino acids. Deletions cut 4 bases from V and 3 bases from J, with 19 bases between. The germline gives CDR1 SGHRS, CDR2 YFSETQ. The CDR3 DNA reads as TGCGCCAGCAGCATGGGGGCCGGGGAGGGTAAAGAGACCCAGTACTTC. It encodes CASSMGAGEGKETQYF.

This clone has only one observation. V gene TRBV18 combines with J gene TRBJ1-1; maybe TRBD1 (5 bases). The CDR3 runs to 16 residues. Trimming shortened V by 2 bases and J by 1 base, and 14 bases separated the two germline ends. Germline lookup yields CDR1 KGHSH and CDR2 LQKENI. CDR3 sequence (DNA): TGTGCCAGCTCACCATACCGAGGACACTCGAACACTGAAGCTTTCTTT. Residues: CASSPYRGHSNTEAFF.

The genes are TRBV5-1 and TRBJ2-3, with 7 positions matching TRBD2. Per the germline V gene, CDR1 is SGHRS and CDR2 is YFSETQ. CDR3 size: 15 residues. V lost 1 base and J lost 4; bases outside the gene matches: 6. This CDR3 is CASSLRGDSSDTQYF. The DNA for the CDR3 is TGCGCCAGCAGCTTGCGGGGGGACTCCTCAGATACGCAGTATTTT.

The V gene is TRBV10-3, the J gene TRBJ2-1; 12 bases align to TRBD2. The ends lost 2 bases at V and 0 bases at J; junction bases unmatched: 5. This CDR3 is built from 18 residues. Germline assignment: CDR1 ENHRY and CDR2 SYGVKD. CDR3 sequence reads: CAISERLAGGSSYNEQFF. In nucleotides, the CDR3 is TGTGCCATCAGTGAGAGGCTAGCGGGAGGGAGCTCCTACAATGAGCAGTTCTTC.

The chain has TRBV18 and TRBJ1-1; a possible D gene is TRBD1 (5 bases). This CDR3 has 12 residues. Trimming removed 2 bases from V and 4 bases from J, with 5 bases in between. Germline lookup yields CDR1 KGHSH and CDR2 LQKENI. In DNA, the CDR3 is TGTGCCAGCTCACCAGGGGCCACTGAAGCTTTCTTT. Encoded protein: CASSPGATEAFF. Together with reference TRBV18 and TRBJ1-1, the CDR3 gives the full variable domain: NAGVMQNPRHLVRRRGQEARLRCSPMKGHSHVYWYRQLPEEGLKFMVYLQKENIIDESGMPKERFSAEFPKEGPSILRIQQVVRGDSAAYFCASSPGATEAFFGQGTRLTVV.

This sequence joins TRBV24-1 and TRBJ2-2; 12 nucleotides agree with TRBD2. Trimming cost V 6 bases and J 5 bases; bases outside gene matches: 9. From germline, CDR1 is KGHDR and CDR2 SFDVKD. The CDR3 length is 17 residues. In DNA form, the CDR3 reads TGTGCCACCAGTACTTCCTCCGGGACTAGCGGGACCGGGGAGCTGTTTTTT. Translating it yields CATSTSSGTSGTGELFF.

The chain is built from TRBV7-2 and TRBJ1-4; 9 bases are shared with TRBD1. The V gene end was trimmed by 0 bases and the J gene end by 4 bases; junction bases not matched to a gene: 6. This CDR3 spans 17 amino acids. CDR1 is SGHTA, CDR2 FQGNSA, per germline. The CDR3, as DNA: TGTGCCAGCAGCTTAGCGTCAGTGGGACAGGGTAATGAAAAACTGTTTTTT. It yields the protein CASSLASVGQGNEKLFF.